The 24 T cell receptor beta chains below come from one sample, sequenced in a study of blood T cell repertoires in COVID-19. Repertoires were generated with immunoSEQ multiplex PCR, while TCRdb's copy carries only in-frame clones and drops some. This sample has about 170,000 clones, with roughly four fifths found just once. Sequencing input: peripheral blood. These receptors came from a human donor with acute or convalescent COVID-19. The donor label of this sample is uncertain.

The CDR3 bases are TGTGCCAGCAGCTTGGGAGGACAGGGATATGGCTACACCTTC. The encoded protein is CASSLGGQGYGYTF. This sequence joins TRBV5-4 and TRBJ1-2, with 8 bases matching TRBD1. Trimming at V came to 0 bases and at J to 5 bases, leaving 3 bases not matched to a gene. The CDR3 is made up of 14 amino acids. Germline CDR1 SGHNT, CDR2 YYREEE (reference sequence). Full variable domain (outside the CDR3, taken from reference TRBV5-4 and TRBJ1-2): ETGVTQSPTHLIKTRGQQVTLRCSSQSGHNTVSWYQQALGQGPQFIFQYYREEENGRGNFPPRFSGLQFPNYSSELNVNALELDDSALYLCASSLGGQGYGYTFGSGTRLTVV.

CDR3 in DNA: TGTGCCAGCAGCTTTGGGCAGGGGAATGAGCAGTTCTTC. It is translated as CASSFGQGNEQFF. This rearrangement joins TRBV7-2 to TRBJ2-1; the D gene is possibly TRBD1 (6 bases). Trimming removed 3 bases at V and 7 bases at J, with 10 bases between. Per germline, CDR1 SGHTA and CDR2 FQGNSA. The CDR3 totals 13 residues.

This chain joins TRBV27 and TRBJ2-1; 7 nucleotides agree with TRBD1. After removal of 5 bases from V and 10 bases from J, the junction contained 11 bases not matched to a gene. CDR1 is MNHEY, CDR2 SMNVEV, per germline (reference sequence). CDR3 length equals 14 residues. CDR3 protein: CASSARQGRSEQFF. In nucleotides, the CDR3 is TGTGCCAGCAGTGCCAGACAGGGAAGAAGCGAGCAGTTCTTC.

This clone was observed a single time. The V and J genes are TRBV11-1 and TRBJ2-1; D gene ambiguous. CDR3 length: 13 amino acids. Germline V gene lookup returns CDR1 SGHAT and CDR2 FQDESV (reference sequence). V lost 1 base to trimming and J lost 10 bases, with 11 bases between them. The DNA for the CDR3 is TGTGCCAGCAGCTTAGGTAGGAGCAACGAGCAGTTCTTC. Protein product: CASSLGRSNEQFF.

J is TRBJ2-1 and V is TRBV5-1; D possibly corresponds to TRBD1 (5 bases). The CDR3 spans 15 residues. Per germline, CDR1 SGHRS and CDR2 YFSETQ. Trimming shortened V by 4 bases and J by 5 bases, and 16 bases separated the two germline ends. The DNA of the CDR3 is TGCGCCAGCAGCCGATCGCCGACAGATAACAATGAGCAGTTCTTC. Encoded protein: CASSRSPTDNNEQFF.

This chain links TRBV18 with TRBJ1-2; 7 nucleotides match TRBD1. V shed 4 bases, J shed 0 bases, and the junction held 11 bases outside the gene matches. There are 17 residues in the CDR3. Germline CDR1 reads KGHSH; CDR2 reads LQKENI. The CDR3 loop is CASSRVEGQFSNYGYTF. The CDR3 DNA sequence: TGTGCCAGCTCACGAGTAGAGGGACAGTTCTCTAACTATGGCTACACCTTC.

The V and J genes are TRBV13 and TRBJ2-7; TRBD2 is a possible D gene (5 bases). Germline assignment: CDR1 PRHDT and CDR2 FYEKMQ (reference sequence). The CDR3 extends over 15 amino acids. V shed 1 base and J shed 0 bases, with 10 bases lying between them. The DNA for the CDR3 is TGTGCCAGCAGCTTAGAAGGCGGGTTCTCCTACGAGCAGTACTTC. Residues: CASSLEGGFSYEQYF.

The V and J genes are TRBV6-5 and TRBJ1-1; 8 nucleotides agree with TRBD1. This CDR3 has 16 amino acids. The germline gives CDR1 MNHEY, CDR2 SVGAGI. The junction had 9 bases not matched to a gene; V was cut back by 0 bases and J by 6 bases. CDR3 region: CASSYSNGQGSAEAFF. CDR3 DNA: TGTGCCAGCAGTTACTCGAACGGACAGGGTAGCGCTGAAGCTTTCTTT.

This chain connects TRBV7-9 to TRBJ2-3; TRBD2 matches at 11 bases. The V segment lost 1 base and the J segment 4 bases; nucleotides outside the gene matches: 7. CDR1 and CDR2 from the germline V gene are SEHNR and FQNEAQ (reference sequence). This CDR3 region has 17 residues. CDR3 DNA sequence: TGTGCCAGCAGCTTAGGGTCGGCTAGCGGGGGGTCAGATACGCAGTATTTT. Translating it yields CASSLGSASGGSDTQYF.

The chain links TRBV5-8 to TRBJ2-3; TRBD2 agrees at 16 bases. This CDR3 has 17 residues. V lost 4 bases, J lost 4 bases, and 6 bases stayed unmatched. In germline, CDR1 is SGHTS, CDR2 YDEGEE. CDR3 sequence: CASSPGLAGGLADTQYF. For the CDR3, the DNA is TGTGCCAGCAGCCCGGGACTAGCGGGGGGGCTCGCAGATACGCAGTATTTT.

The chain uses TRBV27 and TRBJ2-2, with D perhaps TRBD2 (6 bases). V was pared by 2 bases and J by 5 bases, with 12 bases between. Germline CDR1 MNHEY, CDR2 SMNVEV (reference sequence). The CDR3 is 15 amino acids. The CDR3 spells CASSLRQGGTGELFF. CDR3 in DNA: TGTGCCAGCAGTTTACGGCAGGGAGGAACCGGGGAGCTGTTTTTT.

V and J are TRBV9 and TRBJ1-5, with 7 bases matching TRBD1. CDR1 is SGDLS, CDR2 YYNGEE, per germline. J lost 2 bases, V lost 2 bases, and 13 bases had no gene match. The CDR3 sequence is 18 residues long. In nucleotides, the CDR3 is TGTGCCAGCAGCGTGGATCCTTTATATGACAGGGGCAATCAGCCCCAGCATTTT. It is translated as CASSVDPLYDRGNQPQHF.

The chain joins TRBV7-2 to TRBJ1-6; no clear D gene. In germline, CDR1 is SGHTA, CDR2 FQGNSA. V was shortened by 3 bases and J by 4 bases, with 7 bases between the two germline ends. The CDR3 is 14 amino acids. The DNA for the CDR3 is TGTGCCAGCAGCTTCACCAGTTATAATTCACCCCTCCACTTT. Its translation is CASSFTSYNSPLHF.

The V and J genes are TRBV19 and TRBJ1-2, with 10 bases that match TRBD1. Trimming at V came to 3 bases and at J to 8 bases, leaving 12 bases not matched to a gene. Germline lookup yields CDR1 LNHDA and CDR2 SQIVND (reference sequence). This CDR3 comprises 16 residues. CDR3 residues: CASSIGQGGRVGGYTF. CDR3 in DNA: TGTGCCAGTAGTATTGGACAGGGGGGACGCGTGGGAGGCTACACCTTC. Using reference TRBV19 and TRBJ1-2 for the parts outside the CDR3, the full variable domain is DGGITQSPKYLFRKEGQNVTLSCEQNLNHDAMYWYRQDPGQGLRLIYYSQIVNDFQKGDIAEGYSVSREKKESFPLTVTSAQKNPTAFYLCASSIGQGGRVGGYTFGSGTRLTVV.

This clone occurred a few times. This chain connects TRBV30 to TRBJ2-2; 12 positions match TRBD2. The CDR3 loop spans 16 amino acids. The germline CDR1 and CDR2 sequences are GTSNPN and SVGIG (reference sequence). V lost 1 base to trimming and J lost 6 bases; unmatched junction nucleotides: 6. The CDR3 reads CAWSGSSGRAPGELFF. CDR3 bases: TGTGCCTGGAGTGGCTCTAGCGGGAGGGCCCCCGGGGAGCTGTTTTTT.

The chain carries TRBV7-2 and TRBJ2-7, with a weak D call TRBD1 (6 bases). Trimming shortened V by 3 bases and J by 0 bases, and 9 bases separated the two germline ends. In germline, CDR1 is SGHTA, CDR2 FQGNSA. The CDR3 runs 14 residues. As DNA, the CDR3 is TGTGCCAGCAGCTTTGACAGGAACTCCTACGAGCAGTACTTC. Translated, it gives CASSFDRNSYEQYF.

This clone was observed a single time. The chain uses TRBV7-2 and TRBJ2-7; the match to TRBD2 covers 16 bases. Trimming cost V 0 bases and J 5 bases; bases outside gene matches: 10. Germline CDR1 reads SGHTA; CDR2 reads FQGNSA. The CDR3 runs 19 residues. The CDR3 DNA follows: TGTGCCAGCAGCTTAGCCCCGGGACTAGCGGGAGGGCCGGTCCACGAGCAGTACTTC. The encoded protein is CASSLAPGLAGGPVHEQYF.

V gene TRBV5-1 combines with J gene TRBJ1-2; maybe TRBD1 (6 bases). Germline V CDR1 and CDR2: SGHRS, YFSETQ. The ends were cut back, 4 bases at V and 8 bases at J, with 18 bases in the middle. The CDR3 totals 14 residues. CDR3 in DNA: TGCGCCAGCAGCCCAAACAGGGAACGGGACGGCTACACCTTC. Protein sequence: CASSPNRERDGYTF.

The J gene is TRBJ2-2, the V gene TRBV2; 10 bases match TRBD1. The CDR3 runs to 15 residues. CDR1 SNHLY and CDR2 FYNNEI come from the germline V gene. Trimming at V came to 8 bases and at J to 3 bases, leaving 6 bases not matched to a gene. CDR3: CASSQTGGYTGELFF. DNA of the CDR3: TGTGCCAGCTCCCAGACAGGGGGCTACACCGGGGAGCTGTTTTTT.

The chain links TRBV28 to TRBJ2-7; D call uncertain. CDR1 and CDR2 (germline): MDHEN, SYDVKM. With 5 bases removed from V and 2 bases from J, the gap between germline ends came to 10 bases. The CDR3 has 13 residues. In DNA form, the CDR3 reads TGTGCCAGCAGTCCAGGTTTTCCCTACGAGCAGTACTTC. Translation: CASSPGFPYEQYF.

V gene TRBV5-6 combines with J gene TRBJ2-1, with 7 bases that match TRBD2. The V gene end was trimmed by 3 bases and the J gene end by 0 bases; junction bases not matched to a gene: 12. Germline V gives CDR1 SGHDT, CDR2 YYEEEE. This CDR3 spans 18 amino acids. CDR3 DNA: TGTGCCAGCAGCTGGGGATCCTGGGGCGGGAGCTCCTACAATGAGCAGTTCTTC. It translates to CASSWGSWGGSSYNEQFF.

The rearrangement uses TRBV7-2 and TRBJ1-2; 8 nucleotides agree with TRBD1. Trimming cost V 1 base and J 4 bases; bases outside gene matches: 17. The CDR3 extends over 19 amino acids. Germline V lookup: CDR1 SGHTA, CDR2 FQGNSA. The CDR3 protein is CASSLEGGSRIGTGYGYTF. DNA for the CDR3: TGTGCCAGCAGCTTAGAGGGGGGGTCTCGGATTGGGACAGGCTATGGCTACACCTTC. The whole variable domain, remainder taken from reference TRBV7-2 and TRBJ1-2, is GAGVSQSPSNKVTEKGKDVELRCDPISGHTALYWYRQSLGQGLEFLIYFQGNSAPDKSGLPSDRFSAERTGGSVSTLTIQRTQQEDSAVYLCASSLEGGSRIGTGYGYTFGSGTRLTVV.

The chain uses TRBV19 and TRBJ1-2, with D possibly TRBD1 on 6 matching bases. Germline V lookup: CDR1 LNHDA, CDR2 SQIVND (reference sequence). The CDR3 loop spans 15 amino acids. Trimming left V 4 bases short and J 0 bases short, with 12 bases between. The CDR3 nucleotides read TGTGCCAGTAGTACAAAGACAGGATCTAACTATGGCTACACCTTC. Encoded protein: CASSTKTGSNYGYTF. The full variable domain, its missing parts supplied by reference TRBV19 and TRBJ1-2, is DGGITQSPKYLFRKEGQNVTLSCEQNLNHDAMYWYRQDPGQGLRLIYYSQIVNDFQKGDIAEGYSVSREKKESFPLTVTSAQKNPTAFYLCASSTKTGSNYGYTFGSGTRLTVV.

The V and J genes are TRBV2 and TRBJ2-7, with D possibly matching TRBD1 (6 bases). Germline V gene lookup returns CDR1 SNHLY and CDR2 FYNNEI. The V and J ends lost 8 bases and 1 base respectively, with 30 bases between them. CDR3 length equals 19 residues. The CDR3 DNA is TGTGCCAGCCGGAGCCCCCCCCAGGGCATACACACAGGGTCCTACGAGCAGTACTTC. Its translation is CASRSPPQGIHTGSYEQYF.